Shown below are 28 T cell receptor beta chains from a single sample sequenced in a study of CD8 T cells in Susac syndrome. Random-hexamer reverse transcription was applied to about 0.45 to 1 ug RNA. Using its own MiXCR run on the immunoSEQ multiplex PCR reads, TCRdb lists one record per CDR3 protein. The table records around 170,000 distinct CDR3 sequences, 85% to 95% of them present only once. Sequencing was carried out using CD4+ T cells from PBMCs. These receptors all stem from a human donor with Susac syndrome.

CDR3 amino acids: CASSFLGSGTPYF. The DNA of the CDR3 is TGTGCCAGCAGCTTCCTCGGCTCCGGGACTCCGTACTTC. The chain combines TRBV11-2 with TRBJ2-5; a weak D match, TRBD2 (6 bases). In germline, CDR1 is SGHAT, CDR2 FQNNGV. Deletions cut 3 bases from V and 13 bases from J, with 18 bases between. There are 13 residues in the CDR3.

The chain links TRBV5-4 to TRBJ2-6; D remains ambiguous. Germline V gene data show CDR1 as SGHNT and CDR2 as YYREEE (reference sequence). V was cut by 1 base and J by 1 base, with 6 bases left in between. This CDR3 contains 15 residues. The chain's CDR3 is CASSLTGSGANVLTF. The DNA of the CDR3 is TGTGCCAGCAGCTTGACCGGGTCTGGGGCCAACGTCCTGACTTTC.

The chain carries TRBV15 and TRBJ1-5; D may be TRBD1 (5 bases). V lost 4 bases and J 1 base, leaving 14 bases between the germline ends. Germline CDR1 LNHNV, CDR2 YYDKDF (reference sequence). This CDR3 contains 16 residues. The CDR3 sequence: CATSTLGAKSNQPQHF. Written as DNA, the CDR3 is TGTGCCACCAGCACCCTTGGGGCGAAGAGCAATCAGCCCCAGCATTTT.

The chain employs TRBV3-1 and TRBJ1-2; 7 nucleotides align to TRBD1. CDR1 is LGHDT, CDR2 YNNKEL, per germline (reference sequence). J was trimmed by 3 bases and V by 6 bases; bases with no gene match: 10. There are 15 residues in the CDR3. CDR3: CASRRRGLVDYGYTF. The CDR3 region has the DNA TGTGCCAGCAGGCGAAGGGGGCTAGTCGACTATGGCTACACCTTC.

V gene TRBV9 combines with J gene TRBJ2-3, with TRBD2 matching over 9 bases. CDR1 is SGDLS and CDR2 is YYNGEE in the germline V gene. The CDR3 is made up of 16 amino acids. The trim removed 1 base at V and 3 bases at J, leaving 6 bases unmatched. The CDR3: CASSVSAGGETDTQYF. The CDR3 coding sequence is TGTGCCAGCAGCGTAAGCGCGGGGGGGGAGACAGATACGCAGTATTTT.

The rearrangement uses TRBV20-1 and TRBJ2-3; TRBD2 matches at 8 bases. The J segment lost 2 bases and the V segment lost 0 bases, leaving 7 bases of the junction unmatched. This CDR3 comprises 16 residues. Germline V gene sequence: CDR1 DFQATT, CDR2 SNEGSKA (reference sequence). CDR3: CSARDPRGGNTDTQYF. CDR3 DNA sequence: TGCAGTGCTAGAGATCCCCGGGGGGGAAACACAGATACGCAGTATTTT.

The V call is TRBV29-1, the J call TRBJ2-3; D possibly uses TRBD1 or TRBD2 (5 bases each). Germline V CDR1 and CDR2: SQVTM, ANQGSEA. Deletions cut 6 bases from V and 0 bases from J, with 10 bases between. This CDR3 is built from 13 residues. The CDR3 reads CSVKGRSTDTQYF. The CDR3 nucleotides read TGCAGCGTCAAGGGGAGAAGCACAGATACGCAGTATTTT.

V gene TRBV7-9 combines with J gene TRBJ1-1, with 9 bases that match TRBD1. With 5 bases clipped from V and 1 base from J, the junction kept 11 bases outside the gene matches. Germline assignment: CDR1 SEHNR and CDR2 FQNEAQ (reference sequence). There are 17 residues in the CDR3. The CDR3 sequence is CASSGRSTGGRNTEAFF. In nucleotides, the CDR3 is TGTGCCAGCAGCGGACGAAGTACAGGGGGCAGGAACACTGAAGCTTTCTTT.

The table lists this clonotype with a count of one. The rearrangement joins TRBV5-1 to TRBJ1-3; D unclear. This CDR3 contains 14 residues. Deletions cut 4 bases from V and 0 bases from J, with 8 bases between. Per the germline V gene, CDR1 is SGHRS and CDR2 is YFSETQ. The CDR3 coding sequence is TGCGCCAGCAGCGCCGTGAGCTCTGGAAACACCATATATTTT. It encodes CASSAVSSGNTIYF.

A single count supports this clonotype. This chain uses TRBV20-1 with TRBJ2-5; 11 bases agree with TRBD2. Germline V gene data show CDR1 as DFQATT and CDR2 as SNEGSKA (reference sequence). The CDR3 is 12 residues long. With V trimmed by 7 bases and J by 6 bases, 4 bases remained unmatched. The CDR3 loop is CSGLAGGKTQYF. CDR3 nucleotides: TGCAGTGGGCTAGCGGGGGGAAAGACCCAGTACTTC.

The gene calls are TRBV29-1 and TRBJ2-7, with D unclear. The CDR3 runs 14 residues. Looked up from germline, CDR1 is SQVTM and CDR2 is ANQGSEA. Trimming took off 3 bases at V and 3 bases at J, with 15 bases between the two ends. CDR3 region: CSVDNGFGDYEQYF. The CDR3 bases are TGCAGCGTTGATAACGGGTTTGGGGACTACGAGCAGTACTTC.

This clonotype came up a few times. The gene calls are TRBV7-2 and TRBJ2-2; no clear D. In germline, CDR1 is SGHTA, CDR2 FQGNSA. The V end was cut by 5 bases, the J end by 4 bases, with 5 bases between. The CDR3 runs 12 residues. The CDR3 sequence: CASSRSTGELFF. The DNA of the CDR3 is TGTGCCAGCAGCCGATCCACCGGGGAGCTGTTTTTT.

This rearrangement joins TRBV18 to TRBJ2-7; D gene unclear. The length of the CDR3 is 15 residues. From germline, CDR1 is KGHSH and CDR2 LQKENI. The V end lost 5 bases, the J end lost 7 bases, and 21 bases lay between the germline ends. The CDR3 sequence: CASSSETPARREQYF. The DNA for the CDR3 is TGTGCCAGCTCATCTGAAACACCGGCCCGACGGGAGCAGTACTTC.

The rearrangement links TRBV4-2 to TRBJ1-4; D uncertain. CDR3 size: 14 residues. The V end was cut by 1 base, the J end by 7 bases, with 10 bases between. The V gene's germline CDR1 is LGHNA and CDR2 YNFKEQ. This CDR3 reads CASSQVERAEKLFF. The CDR3 DNA sequence: TGTGCCAGCAGCCAAGTAGAAAGGGCTGAAAAACTGTTTTTT.

The V and J genes are TRBV2 and TRBJ1-1; D ambiguous. The CDR3 is 10 residues long. Germline V lookup: CDR1 SNHLY, CDR2 FYNNEI. V lost 6 bases to trimming and J lost 4 bases, with 3 bases between them. Written as DNA, the CDR3 is TGTGCCAGCAGAGGCACTGAAGCTTTCTTT. This gives the protein CASRGTEAFF.

This clonotype occurred once. This chain links TRBV20-1 with TRBJ1-2; a weak D match, TRBD1 (5 bases). The CDR3 has 14 amino acids. The V and J ends lost 1 base and 7 bases respectively, with 16 bases between them. CDR1 is DFQATT, CDR2 SNEGSKA, per germline (reference sequence). This chain's CDR3 is CSARGGREESGYTF. CDR3 DNA sequence: TGCAGTGCTAGAGGCGGCAGGGAGGAGAGTGGCTACACCTTC.

The V gene is TRBV9, the J gene TRBJ2-2; 7 nucleotides agree with TRBD1. The V gene's germline CDR1 is SGDLS and CDR2 YYNGEE. The CDR3 length is 15 residues. J lost 5 bases, V lost 2 bases, and 6 bases had no gene match. The chain's CDR3 is CASSVRQGGTGELFF. In DNA form, the CDR3 reads TGTGCCAGCAGCGTTCGACAGGGCGGAACCGGGGAGCTGTTTTTT.

This clonotype appeared once. This chain's CDR3 is CASSLLSGTENSPLHF. CDR3 nucleotide sequence: TGCGCCAGCAGCCTTCTCTCCGGGACAGAAAATTCACCCCTCCACTTT. The chain uses TRBV5-1 and TRBJ1-6, with 7 bases fitting TRBD1. J lost 7 bases, V lost 4 bases, and 11 bases had no gene match. There are 16 residues in the CDR3. Germline CDR1 and CDR2: SGHRS and YFSETQ. The full variable domain, completed using reference TRBV5-1 and TRBJ1-6, is KAGVTQTPRYLIKTRGQQVTLSCSPISGHRSVSWYQQTPGQGLQFLFEYFSETQRNKGNFPGRFSGRQFSNSRSEMNVSTLELGDSALYLCASSLLSGTENSPLHFGNGTRLTVT.

The V and J genes are TRBV12-3 or TRBV12-4 and TRBJ2-2; 9 bases agree with TRBD2. Losses at the gene ends were 5 bases for V and 6 bases for J; bases not matched to a gene: 7. This CDR3 contains 15 residues. CDR3: CASSARLAAAGELFF. CDR3 coding DNA: TGTGCCAGCAGTGCCCGACTAGCGGCAGCCGGGGAGCTGTTTTTT.

V and J are TRBV4-2 and TRBJ2-1, with D possibly matching TRBD2 (6 bases). V lost 7 bases and J 5 bases, leaving 18 bases between the germline ends. The CDR3 is 15 residues long. Germline assignment: CDR1 LGHNA and CDR2 YNFKEQ. CDR3 sequence reads: CASNPSAGPNNEQFF. CDR3 nucleotides: TGTGCCAGCAACCCCTCAGCGGGTCCCAACAATGAGCAGTTCTTC.

The rearrangement joins TRBV20-1 to TRBJ1-2, with D unclear. The CDR3 is 14 amino acids. V lost 0 bases and J 8 bases, leaving 16 bases between the germline ends. Germline V gives CDR1 DFQATT, CDR2 SNEGSKA (reference sequence). DNA for the CDR3: TGCAGTGCTAGAGATTCAAGTAATTGGCGAGGCTACACCTTC. This gives the protein CSARDSSNWRGYTF.

This sequence joins TRBV20-1 and TRBJ2-3; 12 bases are a match to TRBD2. The CDR3 is 16 residues long. Per germline, CDR1 DFQATT and CDR2 SNEGSKA (reference sequence). J was trimmed by 6 bases and V by 7 bases; bases with no gene match: 14. CDR3 sequence (DNA): TGCAGTGTAGACCCTTCTAGCGGGGGGGCAGGTGATACGCAGTATTTT. Its translation is CSVDPSSGGAGDTQYF.

The CDR3 loop is CSARGGKSSGANVLTF. DNA of the CDR3: TGCAGTGCTAGAGGTGGAAAAAGCTCTGGGGCCAACGTCCTGACTTTC. This chain links TRBV20-1 with TRBJ2-6; no clear D gene. CDR3 size: 16 residues. Trimming stripped 1 base from V and 0 bases from J, with 10 bases between. The germline V gene encodes CDR1 DFQATT and CDR2 SNEGSKA (reference sequence).

The chain carries TRBV29-1 and TRBJ2-6; maybe TRBD2 (5 bases). V was clipped by 7 bases and J by 0 bases, with 10 bases between them. Germline CDR1 SQVTM, CDR2 ANQGSEA. The CDR3 sequence is 14 residues long. In nucleotides, the CDR3 is TGCAGCGCCGACACTAGCTCTGGGGCCAACGTCCTGACTTTC. Its protein is CSADTSSGANVLTF. The full variable domain, rest sourced from reference TRBV29-1 and TRBJ2-6, is SAVISQKPSRDICQRGTSLTIQCQVDSQVTMMFWYRQQPGQSLTLIATANQGSEATYESGFVIDKFPISRPNLTFSTLTVSNMSPEDSSIYLCSADTSSGANVLTFGAGSRLTVL.

This chain links TRBV12-3 or TRBV12-4 with TRBJ2-2; 11 nucleotides match TRBD1. Trimming at V came to 6 bases and at J to 6 bases, leaving 6 bases not matched to a gene. The CDR3 totals 15 residues. This chain's CDR3 is CASRHGTGGAGELFF. CDR3 coding DNA: TGTGCCAGCAGGCACGGGACAGGGGGGGCCGGGGAGCTGTTTTTT.

This chain uses TRBV12-3 or TRBV12-4 with TRBJ2-5; D may be TRBD1 (5 bases). This CDR3 is built from 12 residues. Trimming took off 5 bases at V and 5 bases at J, with 9 bases between the two ends. The CDR3 loop reads CASSENRETQYF. The CDR3 region has the DNA TGTGCCAGCAGTGAAAACAGGGAGACCCAGTACTTC.

In this sample, this clonotype turned up once. The V call is TRBV5-1, the J call TRBJ2-3; 7 nucleotides agree with TRBD2. Germline V gene sequence: CDR1 SGHRS, CDR2 YFSETQ. The V segment lost 7 bases and the J segment 1 base; nucleotides outside the gene matches: 6. The CDR3 sequence is 14 residues long. The CDR3 protein is CASRDTSGTDTQYF. The CDR3 nucleotides are TGCGCCAGCCGCGACACTAGCGGCACAGATACGCAGTATTTT.

The chain couples TRBV20-1 to TRBJ1-5; D unresolved. CDR1 and CDR2 (germline): DFQATT, SNEGSKA (reference sequence). The CDR3 loop spans 12 amino acids. The ends were cut back, 6 bases at V and 6 bases at J, with 12 bases in the middle. CDR3 in amino acids: CSALQGSQPQHF. CDR3 nucleotides: TGCAGTGCGCTACAAGGGAGTCAGCCCCAGCATTTT.